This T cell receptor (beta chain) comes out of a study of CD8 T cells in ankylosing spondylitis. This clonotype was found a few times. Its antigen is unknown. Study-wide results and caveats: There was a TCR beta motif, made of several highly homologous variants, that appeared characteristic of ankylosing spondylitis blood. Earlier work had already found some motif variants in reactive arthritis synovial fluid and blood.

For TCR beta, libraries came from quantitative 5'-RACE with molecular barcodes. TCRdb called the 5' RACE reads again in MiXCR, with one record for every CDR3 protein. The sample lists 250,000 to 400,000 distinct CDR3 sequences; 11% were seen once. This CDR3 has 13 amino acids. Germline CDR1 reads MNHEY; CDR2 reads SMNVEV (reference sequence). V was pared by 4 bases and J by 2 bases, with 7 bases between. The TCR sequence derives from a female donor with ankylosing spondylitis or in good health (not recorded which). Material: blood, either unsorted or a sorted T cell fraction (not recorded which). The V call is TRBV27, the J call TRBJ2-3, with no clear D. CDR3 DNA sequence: TGTGCCAGCAGTTCCCGCCACACAGATACGCAGTATTTT. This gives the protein CASSSRHTDTQYF.